Listed here are 28 T cell receptor beta chains from one sample, sequenced in a study of T cells in Graves' hyperthyroidism and ophthalmopathy. RNA transcripts were the template for amplifying TCR beta CDR3 regions. When the TCR CDR3 underwent first-round RT-PCR, the HTBI primer set was used. MiXCR, run by TCRdb on the multiplex PCR reads, gives a single entry per CDR3 protein. The sample yields 450,000 to 650,000 distinct CDR3 sequences, approximately 15% seen once. What was sequenced was blood. The receptors originated from a woman between 18 and 29 years old with Graves' ophthalmopathy.

The table lists this clonotype with many counts. The chain links TRBV10-3 to TRBJ1-1, with unresolved D. Between the trimmed V and J ends, which lost 2 bases and 6 bases, there was a span of 13 bases. CDR1 ENHRY and CDR2 SYGVKD come from the germline V gene. The CDR3 contains 14 residues. The CDR3 protein is CAISEDTSAAEAFF. The CDR3 DNA follows: TGTGCCATCAGTGAGGACACCTCCGCGGCTGAAGCTTTCTTT.

This clonotype was counted between two and nine times. The rearrangement joins TRBV6-1 to TRBJ2-6; 14 nucleotides align to TRBD2. Germline V gives CDR1 MNHNS, CDR2 SASEGT. V lost 6 bases to trimming and J lost 1 base; unmatched junction nucleotides: 5. The length of the CDR3 is 18 residues. DNA of the CDR3: TGTGCCAGCAGGACTAGCGGGAGGGGGACATCTGGGGCCAACGTCCTGACTTTC. This sequence encodes CASRTSGRGTSGANVLTF.

This clonotype was detected ten times or more. The chain is built from TRBV5-5 and TRBJ1-4, with 10 bases matching TRBD1. Trimming cost V 6 bases and J 6 bases; bases outside gene matches: 8. Germline loops: CDR1 SGHKS, CDR2 YYEKEE (reference sequence). The CDR3 is made up of 15 amino acids. CDR3 sequence (DNA): TGTGCCAGCATCGAGGGGACAGGGGCTTATGAAAAACTGTTTTTT. It translates to CASIEGTGAYEKLFF.

In regard to this clonotype: Just one base apart from a much larger clone, this may be a read error. The V gene is TRBV6-1, the J gene TRBJ2-3; tentatively, D is TRBD2 (5 bases). V was shortened by 6 bases and J by 3 bases, with 31 bases between the two germline ends. Germline V gene data show CDR1 as MNHNS and CDR2 as SASEGT. This CDR3 is 20 amino acids long. The CDR3 sequence: CASSHNPFPGGRVATDTQYF. The DNA for the CDR3 is TGTGCCAGCAGCCACAATCCCTTTCCAGGCGGGCGGGTGGCAACAGATACGCAGTATTTT.

This clonotype was counted ten times or more. The chain couples TRBV29-1 to TRBJ2-3; D not resolved. This CDR3 region has 12 residues. Germline V gene sequence: CDR1 SQVTM, CDR2 ANQGSEA. Trimming shortened V by 3 bases and J by 2 bases, and 6 bases separated the two germline ends. The DNA for the CDR3 is TGCAGCGTTGATTCGCCCACAGATACGCAGTATTTT. It is translated as CSVDSPTDTQYF.

The CDR3 nucleotides are TGTGCCAGCAGCGAGCGAGTAGCGGGAGGGGCAAACATTCAGTACTTC. Amino acids: CASSERVAGGANIQYF. The V gene is TRBV9, the J gene TRBJ2-4, with TRBD2 matching 11 bases. The CDR3 is 16 residues long. V lost 3 bases, J lost 6 bases, and 8 bases stayed unmatched. CDR1 SGDLS and CDR2 YYNGEE come from the germline V gene. Supplemented by reference TRBV9 and TRBJ2-4, the full variable domain reads DSGVTQTPKHLITATGQRVTLRCSPRSGDLSVYWYQQSLDQGLQFLIQYYNGEERAKGNILERFSAQQFPDLHSELNLSSLELGDSALYFCASSERVAGGANIQYFGAGTRLSVL.

The sample holds a few counts of this clonotype. The V call is TRBV11-1, the J call TRBJ2-3, with TRBD2 matching 11 bases. V was pared by 3 bases and J by 5 bases, with 7 bases of the junction left unmatched. Germline values: CDR1 SGHAT, CDR2 FQDESV (reference sequence). The CDR3 loop spans 16 amino acids. The chain's CDR3 is CASSFSSGRSRDTQYF. In nucleotides, the CDR3 is TGTGCCAGCAGCTTTTCTAGCGGGAGGAGTAGAGATACGCAGTATTTT.

The CDR3 spells CSARDPGGPPTDTQYF. CDR3 bases: TGCAGTGCTAGAGACCCCGGAGGGCCTCCCACAGATACGCAGTATTTT. V and J are TRBV20-1 and TRBJ2-3; perhaps TRBD2 as D (6 bases). The CDR3 consists of 16 residues. CDR1 is DFQATT and CDR2 is SNEGSKA in the germline V gene (reference sequence). V gave up 0 bases and J gave up 2 bases, with 15 bases separating them.

This clonotype was seen a handful of times. V usage is TRBV20-1 and J usage is TRBJ1-4, with no clear D. CDR3 size: 12 residues. The germline gives CDR1 DFQATT, CDR2 SNEGSKA (reference sequence). V was trimmed by 3 bases and J by 7 bases, leaving 9 bases between them. The CDR3 is CSARSKGEKLFF. As DNA, the CDR3 is TGCAGTGCTAGGTCCAAGGGTGAAAAACTGTTTTTT.

This clonotype has just a few counts. V gene TRBV6-2 or TRBV6-3 combines with J gene TRBJ2-5; 10 nucleotides align to TRBD2. The CDR3 covers 19 residues. CDR1 is MNHEY, CDR2 SVGEGT, per germline. J lost 2 bases, V lost 7 bases, and 19 bases had no gene match. The CDR3 bases are TGTGCCAGCACCCCCGGTCGGGCTAGCGGGAGAGAGGGGCAAGAGACCCAGTACTTC. Protein product: CASTPGRASGREGQETQYF.

This clonotype was seen at least ten times. The chain links TRBV2 to TRBJ2-1; D remains ambiguous. The germline V gene encodes CDR1 SNHLY and CDR2 FYNNEI. The CDR3 totals 16 residues. V was clipped by 1 base and J by 6 bases, with 16 bases between them. CDR3 region: CASSEGSPPPINEQFF. CDR3 DNA sequence: TGTGCCAGCAGTGAAGGGAGCCCCCCCCCAATCAATGAGCAGTTCTTC.

The sample holds many counts of this clonotype. V usage is TRBV7-9 and J usage is TRBJ2-2; TRBD2 matches at 13 bases. V trimming: 3 bases; J trimming: 5 bases; junction bases outside the gene matches: 3. CDR3 length: 16 amino acids. Germline V gene data show CDR1 as SEHNR and CDR2 as FQNEAQ (reference sequence). The CDR3, as DNA: TGTGCCAGCAGCTTCTTGGGACTAGCGGGAACCGGGGAGCTGTTTTTT. This encodes CASSFLGLAGTGELFF.

This clonotype occurred many times. The rearrangement uses TRBV6-2 or TRBV6-3 and TRBJ2-1; the match to TRBD1 covers 7 bases. CDR3 size: 15 residues. Germline V gives CDR1 MNHEY, CDR2 SVGEGT. V lost 2 bases and J lost 2; bases outside the gene matches: 3. CDR3 coding DNA: TGTGCCAGCAGTTACCGGGACAGCGCCTACAATGAGCAGTTCTTC. As protein: CASSYRDSAYNEQFF.

This clonotype was seen more than once but under ten times. This sequence joins TRBV29-1 and TRBJ2-6, with D possibly being TRBD1 (6 bases). Germline assignment: CDR1 SQVTM and CDR2 ANQGSEA. This CDR3 contains 17 residues. Trimming removed 6 bases from V and 3 bases from J, with 21 bases in between. This chain's CDR3 is CSVRPGTPAGGANVLTF. The CDR3 DNA is TGCAGCGTCCGCCCCGGGACACCCGCGGGTGGGGCCAACGTCCTGACTTTC.

This clonotype occurred many times. The chain has TRBV30 and TRBJ2-7, with TRBD1 matching over 9 bases. The germline gives CDR1 GTSNPN, CDR2 SVGIG (reference sequence). This CDR3 is 18 amino acids long. The V gene end was trimmed by 4 bases and the J gene end by 0 bases; junction bases not matched to a gene: 16. The CDR3 bases are TGTGCCTGGAACAGCGGGACAGGGCATACGATTAGCTCCTACGAGCAGTACTTC. This encodes CAWNSGTGHTISSYEQYF.

The chain couples TRBV2 to TRBJ2-7; 8 bases fit TRBD2. The CDR3 totals 17 residues. With V trimmed by 0 bases and J by 0 bases, 7 bases remained unmatched. CDR1 is SNHLY, CDR2 FYNNEI, per germline. The CDR3 region has the DNA TGTGCCAGCAGTGAAGCGCTGCTAGCGGGCCTCTCCTACGAGCAGTACTTC. Its translation is CASSEALLAGLSYEQYF.

This clonotype was counted many times. J is TRBJ2-7 and V is TRBV2, with unresolved D. CDR3 length: 14 residues. V lost 4 bases and J lost 3, with 13 bases in between. Germline V gene data show CDR1 as SNHLY and CDR2 as FYNNEI. The chain's CDR3 is CASSGWSWLYEQYF. DNA of the CDR3: TGTGCCAGCAGTGGATGGAGTTGGCTCTACGAGCAGTACTTC.

This clonotype was observed a few times. A read error is possible here, since a much larger clone lies one base away. DNA of the CDR3: TGTGCCAGCAGTTTTGGGGGGGCGCGCGAGCAGTACTTC. Amino acid sequence: CASSFGGAREQYF. J is TRBJ2-7 and V is TRBV12-3 or TRBV12-4; a weak D match, TRBD2 (7 bases). V shed 3 bases and J shed 6 bases, with 12 bases lying between them. The length of the CDR3 is 13 residues.

This clonotype was seen many times. The chain is built from TRBV6-1 and TRBJ2-5; D may be TRBD2 (6 bases). In germline, CDR1 is MNHNS, CDR2 SASEGT. With 8 bases removed from V and 0 bases from J, the gap between germline ends came to 13 bases. The CDR3 extends over 14 amino acids. The CDR3 DNA reads as TGTGCCAGCCGGCGGGGTCAGTACCAAGAGACCCAGTACTTC. Its protein product is CASRRGQYQETQYF.

In its sample, this clonotype was seen many times. The V call is TRBV2, the J call TRBJ1-1, with a tentative D call TRBD1 (5 bases). The CDR3 length is 12 residues. Deletions cut 6 bases from V and 1 base from J, with 6 bases between. Germline V gene data show CDR1 as SNHLY and CDR2 as FYNNEI. CDR3 DNA sequence: TGTGCCAGCAGGAGGGGGAACACTGAAGCTTTCTTT. As protein: CASRRGNTEAFF. The entire variable domain, with the rest obtained from reference TRBV2 and TRBJ1-1, is as follows: EPEVTQTPSHQVTQMGQEVILRCVPISNHLYFYWYRQILGQKVEFLVSFYNNEISEKSEIFDDQFSVERPDGSNFTLKIRSTKLEDSAMYFCASRRGNTEAFFGQGTRLTVV.

The chain has TRBV6-1 and TRBJ1-1; 8 positions match TRBD1. The CDR3 consists of 15 residues. The germline V gene encodes CDR1 MNHNS and CDR2 SASEGT. The V and J ends lost 8 bases and 2 bases, in that order; junction bases with no gene match: 10. The DNA of the CDR3 is TGTGCCAGCTCGCCTTGGGGACAGGTTAACACTGAAGCTTTCTTT. It yields the protein CASSPWGQVNTEAFF.

This clonotype was observed many times. This chain links TRBV9 with TRBJ2-2; 11 bases map to TRBD2. V was pared by 6 bases and J by 1 base, with 2 bases of the junction left unmatched. The germline V gene has CDR1 SGDLS and CDR2 YYNGEE. The CDR3 loop spans 15 amino acids. CDR3: CASKGTSGNTGELFF. CDR3 nucleotides: TGTGCCAGCAAGGGGACTAGCGGGAACACCGGGGAGCTGTTTTTT.

This clonotype was seen many times. V is TRBV27 and J is TRBJ2-1, with a possible D match to TRBD2 (6 bases). CDR3 length: 16 residues. CDR1 and CDR2 (germline): MNHEY, SMNVEV (reference sequence). V was pared by 1 base and J by 4 bases, with 14 bases between. The CDR3 here is CASSLYTSREYNEQFF. The CDR3, as DNA: TGTGCCAGCAGTTTATATACTAGCCGGGAATACAATGAGCAGTTCTTC.

This clonotype was counted a few times. The V and J genes are TRBV5-6 and TRBJ1-2, with D uncertain. From germline, CDR1 is SGHDT and CDR2 YYEEEE. This CDR3 has 13 amino acids. The germline V and J ends were trimmed by 4 bases and 8 bases, with 15 bases remaining between them. CDR3: CASSLPGVVGYTF. CDR3 nucleotides: TGTGCCAGCAGCCTCCCCGGGGTCGTCGGCTACACCTTC.

This clonotype was seen a few times. The V gene is TRBV6-1, the J gene TRBJ2-3; 7 bases are a match to TRBD1. Per the germline V gene, CDR1 is MNHNS and CDR2 is SASEGT. Trimming at V came to 6 bases and at J to 2 bases, leaving 23 bases not matched to a gene. There are 20 residues in the CDR3. The CDR3 DNA follows: TGTGCCAGCAGAGATGCGTTAGCGCAGGGGACAGTCCCACTCACAGATACGCAGTATTTT. It codes for CASRDALAQGTVPLTDTQYF.

This clonotype was found many times. This could be a read error, since a much larger clone is one nucleotide away. The DNA of the CDR3 is TGTGCCAGCAGTTCCCGGATGAACACTGAAGCTTTCTTT. This translates into CASSSRMNTEAFF. This rearrangement joins TRBV6-2 or TRBV6-3 to TRBJ1-1; D remains ambiguous. Germline CDR1 MNHEY, CDR2 SVGEGT. V lost 4 bases, J lost 0 bases, and 6 bases lay in between. The CDR3 covers 13 residues.

The chain links TRBV10-3 to TRBJ1-1, with D maybe TRBD1 (5 bases). Germline CDR1 is ENHRY and CDR2 is SYGVKD. Trimming took off 9 bases at V and 3 bases at J, with 17 bases between the two ends. This CDR3 has 14 residues. The CDR3, as DNA: TGTGCCATACAAGACACCCCGGGGGACACTGAAGCTTTCTTT. It is translated as CAIQDTPGDTEAFF.

The chain has TRBV9 and TRBJ2-7; either TRBD1 or TRBD2 may supply D (5 bases each). The CDR3 is made up of 15 amino acids. The V end lost 4 bases, the J end lost 3 bases, and 17 bases lay between the germline ends. Per germline, CDR1 SGDLS and CDR2 YYNGEE. The CDR3 is CASSPRRGRNYEQYF. The CDR3 region has the DNA TGTGCCAGCAGCCCGAGAAGGGGACGGAACTACGAGCAGTACTTC.